This T cell receptor beta chain was documented in a study of T cell repertoires in cytomegalovirus infection. Germline CDR1 is MGHRA and CDR2 is YSYEKL. J gave up 4 bases and V 3 bases, and 5 bases lay outside the gene matches. This CDR3 is built from 15 residues. Using its own MiXCR run on the reads, TCRdb lists one record per CDR3 protein. The top ten hold roughly 16% of the sample, which has about 500,000 distinct CDR3 sequences, 33% seen once. On this clonotype: The antigen is undetermined.

The V gene is TRBV4-1, the J gene TRBJ2-5; 10 bases are shared with TRBD2. The receptor's source is a human donor in good health (CMV status not recorded). Some clones in this sample may be carry-over from other donors' samples. The source was cultured PBMCs, collected from culture after CMV antigen stimulation. The CDR3 region is CASSQIAGGRETQYF. The CDR3 coding sequence is TGCGCCAGCAGCCAGATAGCGGGAGGTCGAGAGACCCAGTACTTC.